This T cell receptor beta chain was retrieved from a study of blood T cell repertoires in COVID-19. This clone was picked up a small number of times. The length of the CDR3 is 12 residues. V was cut by 4 bases and J by 3 bases, with 9 bases left in between. The germline gives CDR1 SQVTM, CDR2 ANQGSEA. The table came from immunoSEQ multiplex PCR; TCRdb's copy has only in-frame clones and leaves some out. The table has some 130,000 clones, roughly 75% seen once. Sequences were obtained from PBMCs or T cells enriched from blood (not recorded which). The J gene is TRBJ1-2, the V gene TRBV29-1, with D tentatively TRBD1 (5 bases). The TCR was taken from a woman aged 45 to 65 who had recovered from COVID-19. The CDR3 here is CSVVAGHYGYTF. The CDR3 nucleotides are TGCAGCGTTGTGGCAGGGCACTATGGCTACACCTTC.